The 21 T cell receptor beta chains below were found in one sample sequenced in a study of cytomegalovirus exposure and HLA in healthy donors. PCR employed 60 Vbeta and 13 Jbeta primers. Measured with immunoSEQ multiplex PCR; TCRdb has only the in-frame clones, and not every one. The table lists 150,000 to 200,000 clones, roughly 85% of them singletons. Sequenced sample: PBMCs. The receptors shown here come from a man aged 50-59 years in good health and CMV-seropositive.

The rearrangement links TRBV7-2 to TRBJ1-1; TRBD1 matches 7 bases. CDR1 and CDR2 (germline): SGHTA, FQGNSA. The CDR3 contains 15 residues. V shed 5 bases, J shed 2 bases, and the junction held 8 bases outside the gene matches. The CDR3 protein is CASSRLRQGNTEAFF. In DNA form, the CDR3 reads TGTGCCAGCAGCCGCCTACGACAGGGCAACACTGAAGCTTTCTTT. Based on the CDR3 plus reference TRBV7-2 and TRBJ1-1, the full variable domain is GAGVSQSPSNKVTEKGKDVELRCDPISGHTALYWYRQSLGQGLEFLIYFQGNSAPDKSGLPSDRFSAERTGGSVSTLTIQRTQQEDSAVYLCASSRLRQGNTEAFFGQGTRLTVV.

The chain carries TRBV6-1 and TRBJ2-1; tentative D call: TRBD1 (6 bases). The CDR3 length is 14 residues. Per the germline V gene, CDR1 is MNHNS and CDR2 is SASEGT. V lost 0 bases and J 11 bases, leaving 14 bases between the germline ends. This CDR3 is CASSEASRGGQQFF. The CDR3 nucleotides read TGTGCCAGCAGTGAAGCCTCCCGAGGGGGTCAGCAGTTCTTC.

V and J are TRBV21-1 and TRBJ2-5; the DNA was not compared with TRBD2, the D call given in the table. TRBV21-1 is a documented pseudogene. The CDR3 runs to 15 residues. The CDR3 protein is CASSKEAGGQETQYF. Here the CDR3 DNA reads TGTGCCAGCAGCAAGGAAGCGGGGGGGCAAGAGACCCAGTACTTC.

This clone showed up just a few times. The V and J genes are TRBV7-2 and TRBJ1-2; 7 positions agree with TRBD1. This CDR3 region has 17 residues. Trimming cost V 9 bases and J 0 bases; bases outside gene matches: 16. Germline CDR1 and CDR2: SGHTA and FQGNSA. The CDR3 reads CASLGISGDRANYGYTF. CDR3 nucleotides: TGTGCCAGTCTAGGGATAAGTGGGGACAGAGCTAACTATGGCTACACCTTC.

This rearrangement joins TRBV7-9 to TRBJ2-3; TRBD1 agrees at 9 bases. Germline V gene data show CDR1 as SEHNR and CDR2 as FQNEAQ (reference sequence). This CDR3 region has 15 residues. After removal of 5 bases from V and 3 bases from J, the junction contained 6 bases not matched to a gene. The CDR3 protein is CASSPGQGGTDTQYF. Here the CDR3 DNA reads TGTGCCAGCAGCCCGGGACAGGGAGGGACAGATACGCAGTATTTT.

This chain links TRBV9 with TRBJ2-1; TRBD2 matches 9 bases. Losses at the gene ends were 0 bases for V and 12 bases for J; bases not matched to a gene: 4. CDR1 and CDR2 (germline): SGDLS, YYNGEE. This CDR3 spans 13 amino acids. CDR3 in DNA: TGTGCCAGCAGCGTAGGTGGTAGCGGGGGGCAGTTCTTC. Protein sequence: CASSVGGSGGQFF.

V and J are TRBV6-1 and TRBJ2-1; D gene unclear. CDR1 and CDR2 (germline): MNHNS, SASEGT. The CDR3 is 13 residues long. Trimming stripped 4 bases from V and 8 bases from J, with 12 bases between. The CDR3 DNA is TGTGCCAGCAGTGGGTCGAGTAATTATGAGCAGTTCTTC. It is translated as CASSGSSNYEQFF.

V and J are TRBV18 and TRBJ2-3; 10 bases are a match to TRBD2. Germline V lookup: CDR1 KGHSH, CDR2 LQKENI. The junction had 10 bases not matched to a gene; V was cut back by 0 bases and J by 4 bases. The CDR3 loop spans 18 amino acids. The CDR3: CASSPPEALAGWSDTQYF. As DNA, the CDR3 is TGTGCCAGCTCACCACCGGAGGCACTAGCGGGGTGGTCAGATACGCAGTATTTT.

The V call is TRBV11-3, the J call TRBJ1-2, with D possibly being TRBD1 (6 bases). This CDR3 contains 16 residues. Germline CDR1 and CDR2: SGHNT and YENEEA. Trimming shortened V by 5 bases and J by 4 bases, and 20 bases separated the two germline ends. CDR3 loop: CASSRGSQGCSYGYTF. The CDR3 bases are TGTGCCAGCAGCCGTGGGTCACAGGGATGCAGCTATGGCTACACCTTC.

CDR3 nucleotide sequence: TGTGCCAGCAGCTTAGCCGGGAGAGCTGAAGCTTTCTTT. Translation gives CASSLAGRAEAFF. This chain links TRBV7-9 with TRBJ1-1; D is ambiguous. Trimming pared 0 bases from V and 6 bases from J, leaving 8 bases between. The CDR3 is 13 residues long. Looked up from germline, CDR1 is SEHNR and CDR2 is FQNEAQ (reference sequence).

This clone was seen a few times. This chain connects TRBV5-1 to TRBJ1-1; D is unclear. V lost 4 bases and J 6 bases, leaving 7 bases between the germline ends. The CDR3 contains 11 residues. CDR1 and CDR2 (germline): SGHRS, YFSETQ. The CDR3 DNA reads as TGCGCCAGCAGCCCAACACCTGAAGCTTTCTTT. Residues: CASSPTPEAFF.

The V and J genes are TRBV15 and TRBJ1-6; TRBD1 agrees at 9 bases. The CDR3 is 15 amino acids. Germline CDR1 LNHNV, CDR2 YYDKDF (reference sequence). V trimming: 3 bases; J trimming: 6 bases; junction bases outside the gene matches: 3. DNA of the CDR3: TGTGCCACCAGCAGCGACAGGGGGTTTAATTCACCCCTCCACTTT. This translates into CATSSDRGFNSPLHF.

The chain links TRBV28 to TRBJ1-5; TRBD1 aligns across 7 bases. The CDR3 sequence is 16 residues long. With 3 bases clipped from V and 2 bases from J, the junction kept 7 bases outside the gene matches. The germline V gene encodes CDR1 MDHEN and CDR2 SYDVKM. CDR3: CASSFEGARGNQPQHF. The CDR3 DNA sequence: TGTGCCAGCAGTTTCGAGGGGGCAAGAGGCAATCAGCCCCAGCATTTT.

The CDR3 sequence is CASSPGQRYGYTF. The CDR3 coding sequence is TGTGCCAGCAGCCCAGGACAGCGCTATGGCTACACCTTC. The chain couples TRBV27 to TRBJ1-2; a weak D match, TRBD1 (6 bases). In germline, CDR1 is MNHEY, CDR2 SMNVEV (reference sequence). The V end was cut by 6 bases, the J end by 4 bases, with 12 bases between. The CDR3 runs to 13 residues.

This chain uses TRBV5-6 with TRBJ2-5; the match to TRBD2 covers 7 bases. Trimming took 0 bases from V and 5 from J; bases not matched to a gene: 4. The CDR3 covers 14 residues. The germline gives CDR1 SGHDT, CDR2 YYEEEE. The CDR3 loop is CASSLAGGGETQYF. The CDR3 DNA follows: TGTGCCAGCAGCTTGGCCGGCGGGGGTGAGACCCAGTACTTC.

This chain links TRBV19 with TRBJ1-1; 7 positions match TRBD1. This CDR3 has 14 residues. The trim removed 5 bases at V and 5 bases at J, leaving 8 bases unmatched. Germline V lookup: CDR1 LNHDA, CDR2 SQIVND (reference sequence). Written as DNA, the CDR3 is TGTGCCAGTAGTGCAACAGGGGTTCGGACTGAAGCTTTCTTT. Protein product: CASSATGVRTEAFF. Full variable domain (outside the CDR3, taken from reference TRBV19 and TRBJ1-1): DGGITQSPKYLFRKEGQNVTLSCEQNLNHDAMYWYRQDPGQGLRLIYYSQIVNDFQKGDIAEGYSVSREKKESFPLTVTSAQKNPTAFYLCASSATGVRTEAFFGQGTRLTVV.

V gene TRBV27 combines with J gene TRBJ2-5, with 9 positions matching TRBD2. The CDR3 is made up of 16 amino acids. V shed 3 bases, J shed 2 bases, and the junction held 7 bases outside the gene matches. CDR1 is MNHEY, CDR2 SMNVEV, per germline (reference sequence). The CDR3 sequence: CASSFNPSGIQETQYF. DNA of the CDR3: TGTGCCAGCAGTTTTAATCCTAGCGGGATTCAAGAGACCCAGTACTTC.

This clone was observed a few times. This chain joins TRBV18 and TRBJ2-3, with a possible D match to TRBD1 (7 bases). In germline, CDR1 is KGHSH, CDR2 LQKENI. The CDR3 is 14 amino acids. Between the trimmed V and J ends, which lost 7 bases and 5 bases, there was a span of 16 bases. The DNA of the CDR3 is TGTGCCAGCTTCAGGGGGACTTTAGGAGATACGCAGTATTTT. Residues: CASFRGTLGDTQYF.

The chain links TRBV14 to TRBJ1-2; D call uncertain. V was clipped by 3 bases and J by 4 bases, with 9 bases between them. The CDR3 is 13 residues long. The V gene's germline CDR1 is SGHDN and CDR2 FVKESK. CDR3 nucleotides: TGTGCCAGCAGCCAGGCCGCTAGCTATGGCTACACCTTC. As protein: CASSQAASYGYTF.

CDR3: CASSGRDRAGNTIYF. The CDR3 DNA follows: TGTGCCAGCAGTGGCCGGGACAGGGCTGGAAACACCATATATTTT. V gene TRBV6-5 combines with J gene TRBJ1-3; 9 bases align to TRBD1. Germline lookup yields CDR1 MNHEY and CDR2 SVGAGI. V lost 5 bases and J lost 2; bases outside the gene matches: 4. CDR3 length equals 15 residues.

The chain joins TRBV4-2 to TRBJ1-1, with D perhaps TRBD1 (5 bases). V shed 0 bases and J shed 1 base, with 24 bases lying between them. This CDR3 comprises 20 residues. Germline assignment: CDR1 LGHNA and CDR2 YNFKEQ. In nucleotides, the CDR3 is TGTGCCAGCAGCCAAGATCCCACCTCAGTGGGGCTCGCTGCGAACACTGAAGCTTTCTTT. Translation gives CASSQDPTSVGLAANTEAFF.